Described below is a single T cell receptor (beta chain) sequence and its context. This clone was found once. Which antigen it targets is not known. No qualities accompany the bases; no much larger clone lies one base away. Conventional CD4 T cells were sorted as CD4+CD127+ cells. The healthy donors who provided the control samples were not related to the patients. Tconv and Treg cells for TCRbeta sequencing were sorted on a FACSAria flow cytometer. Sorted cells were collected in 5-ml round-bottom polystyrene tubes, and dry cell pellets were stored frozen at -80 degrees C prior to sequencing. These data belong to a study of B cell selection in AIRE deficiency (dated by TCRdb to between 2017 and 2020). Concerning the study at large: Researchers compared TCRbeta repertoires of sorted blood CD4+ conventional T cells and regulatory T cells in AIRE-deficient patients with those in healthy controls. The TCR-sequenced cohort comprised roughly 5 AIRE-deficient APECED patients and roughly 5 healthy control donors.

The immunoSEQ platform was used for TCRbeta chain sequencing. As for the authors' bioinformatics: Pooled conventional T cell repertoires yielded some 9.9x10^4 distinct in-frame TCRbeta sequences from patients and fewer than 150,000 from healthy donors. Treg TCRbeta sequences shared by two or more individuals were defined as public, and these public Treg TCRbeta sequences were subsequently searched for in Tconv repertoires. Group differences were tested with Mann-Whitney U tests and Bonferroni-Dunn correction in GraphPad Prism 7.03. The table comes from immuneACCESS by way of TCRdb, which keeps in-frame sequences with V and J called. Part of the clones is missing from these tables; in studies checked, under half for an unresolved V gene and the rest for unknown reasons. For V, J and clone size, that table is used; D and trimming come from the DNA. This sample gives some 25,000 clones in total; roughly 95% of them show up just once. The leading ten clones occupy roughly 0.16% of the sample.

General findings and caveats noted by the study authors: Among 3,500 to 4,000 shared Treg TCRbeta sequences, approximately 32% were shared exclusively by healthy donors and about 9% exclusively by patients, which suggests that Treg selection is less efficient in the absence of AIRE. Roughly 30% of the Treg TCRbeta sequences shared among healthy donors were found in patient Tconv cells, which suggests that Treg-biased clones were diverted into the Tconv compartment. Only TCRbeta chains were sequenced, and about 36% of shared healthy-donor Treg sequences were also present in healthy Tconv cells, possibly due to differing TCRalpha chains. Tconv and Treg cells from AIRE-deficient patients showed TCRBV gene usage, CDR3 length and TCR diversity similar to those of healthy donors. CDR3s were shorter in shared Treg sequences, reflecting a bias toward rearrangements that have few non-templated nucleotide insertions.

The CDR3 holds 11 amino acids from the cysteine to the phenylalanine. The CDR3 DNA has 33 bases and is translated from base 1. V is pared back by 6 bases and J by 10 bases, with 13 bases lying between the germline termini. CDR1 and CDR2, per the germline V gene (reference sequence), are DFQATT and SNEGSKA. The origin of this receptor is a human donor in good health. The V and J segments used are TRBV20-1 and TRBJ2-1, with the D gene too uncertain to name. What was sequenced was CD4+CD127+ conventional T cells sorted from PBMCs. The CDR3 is CSAGRGVEQFF. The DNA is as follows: TGCAGTGCCGGTAGAGGAGTCGAGCAGTTCTTC.